These 30 T cell receptor beta chains came from one sample sequenced in a study of T cells after yellow fever vaccination. TCRdb ran MiXCR on the 5' RACE reads and lists one entry per CDR3 protein. The sample yields 25,000 to 40,000 distinct CDR3 sequences, 5% to 8.5% seen once. The sequences come from PBMCs, either bulk or a sorted T-cell subset (CD4+, CD8+, memory, or dextramer-sorted; not recorded which), collected on the day of the first yellow fever vaccination. The origin of the receptors is a man aged 18 to 29 who received the YFV17D yellow fever vaccine.

The V gene is TRBV18, the J gene TRBJ1-6; TRBD1 matches at 7 bases. The CDR3 covers 13 residues. Germline V gene lookup returns CDR1 KGHSH and CDR2 LQKENI. The junction had 4 bases not matched to a gene; V was cut back by 4 bases and J by 10 bases. As DNA, the CDR3 is TGTGCCAGCTCACTGGCAGGGGGATCACCCCTCCACTTT. Translating gives CASSLAGGSPLHF.

The chain links TRBV7-2 to TRBJ1-4; weak D call: TRBD1 (5 bases). Per germline, CDR1 SGHTA and CDR2 FQGNSA. The V and J ends lost 8 bases and 0 bases respectively, with 10 bases between them. This CDR3 is built from 14 residues. The CDR3 coding sequence is TGTGCCAGCCAGAGGGGCACAACTAATGAAAAACTGTTTTTT. It translates to CASQRGTTNEKLFF.

This clonotype was counted at least ten times. V is TRBV6-2 or TRBV6-3 and J is TRBJ2-7; D not certain. The CDR3 spans 14 residues. Germline CDR1 and CDR2: MNHEY and SVGEGT. Deletions cut 5 bases from V and 3 bases from J, with 14 bases between. In DNA form, the CDR3 reads TGTGCCAGCAGTCCCCGGGTCGTTGACTACGAGCAGTACTTC. Residues: CASSPRVVDYEQYF.

With respect to this clonotype: A read error may be the cause here, since a much bigger clone is one base away. The chain uses TRBV5-1 and TRBJ2-1, with 12 bases matching TRBD2. Germline values: CDR1 SGHRS, CDR2 YFSETQ. Germline trimming cut 0 bases from V and 7 bases from J; bases unmatched to any gene: 2. The CDR3 runs 15 residues. The CDR3 loop is CASSLGLAGENEQFF. The DNA of the CDR3 is TGCGCCAGCAGCTTGGGACTAGCGGGGGAGAATGAGCAGTTCTTC.

This chain links TRBV5-6 with TRBJ2-5; no definite D call. The CDR3 has 13 residues. With 1 base removed from V and 7 bases from J, the gap between germline ends came to 11 bases. The germline V gene encodes CDR1 SGHDT and CDR2 YYEEEE. CDR3: CASSLLAGATQYF. The CDR3 bases are TGTGCCAGCAGCTTGTTGGCAGGAGCGACCCAGTACTTC.

This clonotype was counted ten times or more. This chain uses TRBV7-2 with TRBJ2-3; D assignment may be TRBD1 or TRBD2 (6 bases each). Germline V gene data show CDR1 as SGHTA and CDR2 as FQGNSA. This CDR3 contains 14 residues. V shed 2 bases and J shed 6 bases, with 12 bases lying between them. CDR3 residues: CASSLTFGGDTQYF. DNA for the CDR3: TGTGCCAGCAGCTTAACGTTCGGGGGCGATACGCAGTATTTT.

This clonotype was counted ten times or more. This chain joins TRBV10-3 and TRBJ2-1, with TRBD1 as a possible D gene (6 bases). The CDR3 is 13 residues long. The germline V and J ends were trimmed by 5 bases and 10 bases, with 15 bases remaining between them. Germline CDR1 and CDR2: ENHRY and SYGVKD. Written as DNA, the CDR3 is TGTGCCATCAGTCGACAGGAATTCCAAGAGCAGTTCTTC. Encoded protein: CAISRQEFQEQFF.

This clonotype was seen at least ten times. The chain recombines TRBV19 with TRBJ2-4; D is ambiguous. This CDR3 contains 16 residues. The ends were cut back, 4 bases at V and 1 base at J, with 14 bases in the middle. Per the germline V gene, CDR1 is LNHDA and CDR2 is SQIVND (reference sequence). CDR3 loop: CASSTPALGAKNIQYF. The CDR3 DNA follows: TGTGCCAGTAGTACACCCGCCCTTGGGGCCAAAAACATTCAGTACTTC.

This clonotype was counted ten times or more. The chain joins TRBV12-3 or TRBV12-4 to TRBJ2-1, with D perhaps assigned TRBD1 or TRBD2 (5 bases each). V shed 1 base and J shed 5 bases, with 9 bases lying between them. The CDR3 runs to 14 residues. The CDR3 protein is CASSLGGENNEQFF. The CDR3 DNA is TGTGCCAGCAGTTTAGGAGGGGAGAACAATGAGCAGTTCTTC.

This chain uses TRBV7-2 with TRBJ2-7; the match to TRBD1 covers 7 bases. V was clipped by 6 bases and J by 4 bases; unmatched bases: 9. The CDR3 totals 14 residues. In germline, CDR1 is SGHTA, CDR2 FQGNSA. CDR3 region: CASRLGQQSYEQYF. The DNA of the CDR3 is TGTGCCAGCAGGTTGGGACAGCAATCTTACGAGCAGTACTTC.

This clonotype was counted only a few times. The J gene is TRBJ1-2, the V gene TRBV6-1; weak D call: TRBD1 (6 bases). The CDR3 is made up of 16 amino acids. From germline, CDR1 is MNHNS and CDR2 SASEGT. Trimming pared 7 bases from V and 0 bases from J, leaving 18 bases between. CDR3: CASIGIRGQANYGYTF. In DNA form, the CDR3 reads TGTGCCAGCATAGGGATCCGGGGACAAGCTAACTATGGCTACACCTTC.

This clonotype has just a few counts. The chain employs TRBV29-1 and TRBJ2-5, with D unclear. In germline, CDR1 is SQVTM, CDR2 ANQGSEA. The CDR3 is 11 amino acids. V was shortened by 7 bases and J by 1 base, with 7 bases between the two germline ends. The CDR3 DNA reads as TGCAGCGCGGACCCCCAAGAGACCCAGTACTTC. The encoded protein is CSADPQETQYF.

This clonotype came up many times. The V gene is TRBV4-2, the J gene TRBJ2-7, with TRBD1 matching over 9 bases. This CDR3 contains 16 residues. Trimming at V came to 2 bases and at J to 2 bases, leaving 7 bases not matched to a gene. Germline assignment: CDR1 LGHNA and CDR2 YNFKEQ. The CDR3 sequence: CASSQRTGAVTYEQYF. As DNA, the CDR3 is TGTGCCAGCAGCCAAAGGACAGGGGCTGTCACCTACGAGCAGTACTTC.

The chain couples TRBV10-3 to TRBJ1-2; D ambiguous. Trimming took off 10 bases at V and 8 bases at J, with 20 bases between the two ends. Germline V gives CDR1 ENHRY, CDR2 SYGVKD. The CDR3 runs 13 residues. The CDR3 region has the DNA TGTGCCACCTCGGGTGTGGGCGAAGGGGGCTACACCTTC. The encoded protein is CATSGVGEGGYTF.

This clonotype occurred many times. V usage is TRBV12-3 or TRBV12-4 and J usage is TRBJ1-5; no clear D. V dropped 2 bases and J dropped 2 bases, with 7 bases sitting between them. CDR3 size: 14 residues. CDR3 region: CASSLSEGNQPQHF. The CDR3 DNA is TGTGCCAGCAGTTTATCAGAGGGCAATCAGCCCCAGCATTTT.

This clonotype was seen only a few times. J is TRBJ2-2 and V is TRBV14, with D possibly being TRBD1 or TRBD2 (5 bases each). V lost 2 bases to trimming and J lost 3 bases, with 13 bases between them. The CDR3 contains 16 residues. From germline, CDR1 is SGHDN and CDR2 FVKESK. The CDR3 sequence: CASSQHSGAHTGELFF. CDR3 nucleotide sequence: TGTGCCAGCAGCCAACACTCCGGGGCCCACACCGGGGAGCTGTTTTTT.

This clonotype occurred many times. The rearrangement links TRBV5-1 to TRBJ2-3; 8 bases fit TRBD1. The ends lost 4 bases at V and 4 bases at J; junction bases unmatched: 5. Germline CDR1 and CDR2: SGHRS and YFSETQ. This CDR3 comprises 14 residues. The CDR3 nucleotides read TGCGCCAGCAGCCGTACAGGGGGACCAGATACGCAGTATTTT. Amino acid sequence: CASSRTGGPDTQYF.

In this sample, this clonotype turned up a few times. The chain employs TRBV7-2 and TRBJ2-3; D possibly corresponds to TRBD1 (6 bases). Trimming took 4 bases from V and 5 from J, leaving 13 bases between them. Germline values: CDR1 SGHTA, CDR2 FQGNSA. CDR3 length: 14 amino acids. CDR3 residues: CASSYNGQLDTQYF. The CDR3 coding sequence is TGTGCCAGCAGCTACAACGGACAGTTAGATACGCAGTATTTT.

This clonotype occurred many times. This chain joins TRBV10-3 and TRBJ2-5; D not resolved. CDR3 length: 14 amino acids. Trimming cost V 3 bases and J 1 base, with 9 bases left between them. Germline V lookup: CDR1 ENHRY, CDR2 SYGVKD. The CDR3 reads CAISDEPRQETQYF. The CDR3 DNA follows: TGTGCCATCAGTGACGAACCCCGCCAAGAGACCCAGTACTTC.

Many counts were recorded for this clonotype. This chain links TRBV7-9 with TRBJ2-1, with TRBD1 as a possible D gene (6 bases). The V end lost 7 bases, the J end lost 4 bases, and 11 bases lay between the germline ends. Germline CDR1 is SEHNR and CDR2 is FQNEAQ (reference sequence). The CDR3 has 13 amino acids. CDR3 DNA: TGTGCCAGCATCTTGGACAGTTACAATGAGCAGTTCTTC. This translates into CASILDSYNEQFF.

J is TRBJ1-1 and V is TRBV5-1; a possible D gene is TRBD1 (5 bases). From germline, CDR1 is SGHRS and CDR2 YFSETQ. The CDR3 contains 14 residues. Trimming pared 1 base from V and 7 bases from J, leaving 14 bases between. The CDR3 here is CASSLQGDMDEAFF. In DNA, the CDR3 is TGCGCCAGCAGCTTGCAGGGAGATATGGATGAAGCTTTCTTT.

There are a few counts of this clonotype. As DNA, the CDR3 is TGCGCCAGCAGCTTGAGAGACAGGGGGCGAGAGACCCAGTACTTC. Encoded protein: CASSLRDRGRETQYF. The chain links TRBV5-1 to TRBJ2-5, with 10 bases fitting TRBD1. Germline CDR1 reads SGHRS; CDR2 reads YFSETQ. This CDR3 is built from 15 residues. V dropped 1 base and J dropped 4; count of bases not matched to a gene: 4.

This clonotype was observed a handful of times. This chain joins TRBV2 and TRBJ1-4; D unresolved. The CDR3 contains 12 residues. V lost 4 bases, J lost 15 bases, and 15 bases lay in between. Per the germline V gene, CDR1 is SNHLY and CDR2 is FYNNEI. The CDR3 DNA sequence: TGTGCCAGCAGTGCGCCCGTTCGCACCTTGTTTTTT. The encoded protein is CASSAPVRTLFF.

This clonotype was picked up many times. J is TRBJ2-2 and V is TRBV6-4; weak D call: TRBD1 (5 bases). V gave up 7 bases and J gave up 1 base, with 10 bases separating them. Germline values: CDR1 MRHNA, CDR2 SNTAGT. This CDR3 region has 14 residues. CDR3 DNA: TGTGCCAGCAAACAGACAGTGAACACCGGGGAGCTGTTTTTT. Amino acid sequence: CASKQTVNTGELFF.

This clonotype was picked up many times. The chain has TRBV9 and TRBJ2-1; D might be TRBD2 (6 bases). The length of the CDR3 is 13 residues. Trimming took off 3 bases at V and 10 bases at J, with 14 bases between the two ends. Germline V CDR1 and CDR2: SGDLS, YYNGEE. The CDR3 sequence is CASSASVGGEQFF. DNA for the CDR3: TGTGCCAGCAGCGCCTCGGTTGGAGGGGAGCAGTTCTTC. The full variable domain, its missing parts supplied by reference TRBV9 and TRBJ2-1, is DSGVTQTPKHLITATGQRVTLRCSPRSGDLSVYWYQQSLDQGLQFLIQYYNGEERAKGNILERFSAQQFPDLHSELNLSSLELGDSALYFCASSASVGGEQFFGPGTRLTVL.

This clonotype occurred many times. The chain employs TRBV7-9 and TRBJ1-6; no reliable D call. Trimming pared 5 bases from V and 10 bases from J, leaving 15 bases between. Germline CDR1 reads SEHNR; CDR2 reads FQNEAQ (reference sequence). The CDR3 runs to 14 residues. DNA of the CDR3: TGTGCCAGCAGCGCAGGACCGCGCGGATCACCCCTCCACTTT. This translates into CASSAGPRGSPLHF.

This clonotype was seen many times. This chain connects TRBV12-3 or TRBV12-4 to TRBJ2-3, with D possibly being TRBD2 (6 bases). The CDR3 extends over 12 amino acids. Deletions cut 6 bases from V and 8 bases from J, with 12 bases between. The CDR3 DNA reads as TGTGCCAGCAGAAGACCGGGAGTTACGCAGTATTTT. It codes for CASRRPGVTQYF.

There are many counts of this clonotype. The rearrangement links TRBV15 to TRBJ1-2; D is unresolved. The CDR3 spans 14 residues. V lost 0 bases to trimming and J lost 8 bases, with 13 bases between them. Germline-derived CDR1 and CDR2 are LNHNV and YYDKDF (reference sequence). The CDR3 is CATSRDGRVGGYTF. Written as DNA, the CDR3 is TGTGCCACCAGCAGAGATGGGAGGGTTGGCGGCTACACCTTC. Looking up the rest from reference TRBV15 and TRBJ1-2 gives the full variable domain: DAMVIQNPRYQVTQFGKPVTLSCSQTLNHNVMYWYQQKSSQAPKLLFHYYDKDFNNEADTPDNFQSRRPNTSFCFLDIRSPGLGDTAMYLCATSRDGRVGGYTFGSGTRLTVV.

This clonotype was detected a few times. The chain recombines TRBV15 with TRBJ2-1; TRBD2 matches at 11 bases. The CDR3 extends over 17 amino acids. Trimming at V came to 1 base and at J to 7 bases, leaving 9 bases not matched to a gene. Germline values: CDR1 LNHNV, CDR2 YYDKDF (reference sequence). Here the CDR3 DNA reads TGTGCCACCAGCAGAGCGCATAGCGGGGGGGGTGGGAATGAGCAGTTCTTC. Translation gives CATSRAHSGGGGNEQFF.

The table lists this clonotype with many counts. This chain connects TRBV13 to TRBJ1-1; 8 bases map to TRBD1. J gave up 8 bases and V 5 bases, and 13 bases lay outside the gene matches. In germline, CDR1 is PRHDT, CDR2 FYEKMQ (reference sequence). The CDR3 totals 15 residues. The CDR3 here is CASSPVGRRQGEAFF. In DNA form, the CDR3 reads TGTGCCAGCAGCCCCGTAGGACGTCGACAGGGGGAAGCTTTCTTT.